This entry is about one T cell receptor beta chain. The germline V gene has CDR1 DFQATT and CDR2 SNEGSKA (reference sequence). The CDR3 extends over 14 amino acids. V lost 2 bases and J 4 bases, leaving 13 bases between the germline ends. Using a J-beta primer mix together with a sample-barcoded 5' primer, a second PCR was run for roughly 7 to 12 cycles. Via MiXCR, TCRdb re-called the 5' RACE reads, giving one row per CDR3 protein. The repertoire holds 1.5 million to 2 million distinct CDR3 sequences, with roughly 49% as singletons. The data were taken from a study of blood T cells in healthy people across ages.

The sequence derives from a woman aged 40 to 55 in good health. Sample: blood. This chain uses TRBV20-1 with TRBJ2-3, with D possibly TRBD2 on 6 matching bases. DNA for the CDR3: TGCAGTGCTAGAACAATGCGGGGCCCAGATACGCAGTATTTT. The encoded protein is CSARTMRGPDTQYF.